The 8 T cell receptor beta chains below were found in one sample sequenced in a study of regulatory T cells in long-lasting Graves disease. Time point described: persistent/refractory GD, antithyroid drugs over 5 years with positive TRAb. PBMCs were the source of the RNA used for TCR sequencing. Assembly of TCR beta libraries relied on iRepertoire HTBI primers together with Arm-PCR of CDR3 regions. MiXCR, run by TCRdb on the multiplex PCR reads, gives a single entry per CDR3 protein. The sample holds hundreds of thousands of distinct CDR3 sequences; roughly 21% are singletons and the top ten take 29%. The sample in question was peripheral blood mononuclear cells (PBMCs), obtained when the disease was refractory, from a patient treated with antithyroid drugs. These receptors were collected from a female donor with Graves disease.

This clonotype has ten or more counts. This rearrangement joins TRBV27 to TRBJ1-2; the D gene is possibly TRBD1 (6 bases). V dropped 5 bases and J dropped 8 bases, with 21 bases sitting between them. Per the germline V gene, CDR1 is MNHEY and CDR2 is SMNVEV (reference sequence). The CDR3 is made up of 15 amino acids. The CDR3 loop is CASSPRGHGQRGYTF. The CDR3 DNA follows: TGTGCCAGCAGTCCGCGGGGGCATGGACAAAGGGGCTACACCTTC.

Points on this clonotype: Relative to the germline gene, one junction end is altered; a read error may explain this. The chain has TRBV9 and TRBJ2-2; D uncertain. This CDR3 is built from 12 residues. The V gene's germline CDR1 is SGDLS and CDR2 YYNGEE. In nucleotides, the CDR3 is TGTGCCAGCAGCGAAAACATCGGGGAGCTGTTTTTT. Translating gives CASSENIGELFF.

This clonotype appeared once. The genes are TRBV4-1 and TRBJ2-1, with a weak D call TRBD1 (6 bases). The CDR3 totals 17 residues. Trimming cost V 2 bases and J 0 bases, with 14 bases left between them. The V gene's germline CDR1 is MGHRA and CDR2 YSYEKL. The CDR3 region is CASSQPRRGSSYNEQFF. CDR3 DNA sequence: TGCGCCAGCAGCCAACCGCGTAGGGGGAGCTCCTACAATGAGCAGTTCTTC.

This clonotype was observed a few times. The chain carries TRBV7-2 and TRBJ1-2; the D gene is possibly TRBD1 (6 bases). The CDR3 spans 13 residues. The V end lost 5 bases, the J end lost 8 bases, and 15 bases lay between the germline ends. CDR1 is SGHTA, CDR2 FQGNSA, per germline. The CDR3 reads CASSPPGQRGYTF. CDR3 nucleotides: TGTGCCAGCAGCCCGCCAGGACAGAGGGGCTACACCTTC. Full variable domain (remainder filled in from reference TRBV7-2 and TRBJ1-2): GAGVSQSPSNKVTEKGKDVELRCDPISGHTALYWYRQSLGQGLEFLIYFQGNSAPDKSGLPSDRFSAERTGGSVSTLTIQRTQQEDSAVYLCASSPPGQRGYTFGSGTRLTVV.

This clonotype has a count of ten or more. V is TRBV30 and J is TRBJ1-4, with no clear D. The CDR3 is 13 residues long. The V and J ends lost 0 bases and 0 bases respectively, with 2 bases between them. The germline gives CDR1 GTSNPN, CDR2 SVGIG (reference sequence). CDR3 sequence (DNA): TGTGCCTGGAGTGTCCCAACTAATGAAAAACTGTTTTTT. This encodes CAWSVPTNEKLFF. Drawing the rest from reference TRBV30 and TRBJ1-4, the complete variable domain is SQTIHQWPATLVQPVGSPLSLECTVEGTSNPNLYWYRQAAGRGLQLLFYSVGIGQISSEVPQNLSASRPQDRQFILSSKKLLLSDSGFYLCAWSVPTNEKLFFGSGTQLSVL.

J is TRBJ2-2 and V is TRBV29-1; D unresolved. This CDR3 is 14 amino acids long. Between the trimmed V and J ends, which lost 7 bases and 1 base, there was a span of 13 bases. The germline gives CDR1 SQVTM, CDR2 ANQGSEA. CDR3 nucleotides: TGCAGCGCTGCCGTTTCCTTGAACACCGGGGAGCTGTTTTTT. Translation gives CSAAVSLNTGELFF.

This clonotype has a handful of counts. The chain joins TRBV7-9 to TRBJ2-6; 7 bases fit TRBD1. J was trimmed by 9 bases and V by 5 bases; bases with no gene match: 10. The CDR3 covers 15 residues. The germline V gene has CDR1 SEHNR and CDR2 FQNEAQ (reference sequence). The chain's CDR3 is CASSPTGTEGNVLTF. The CDR3 nucleotides read TGTGCCAGCAGCCCTACCGGGACAGAGGGCAACGTCCTGACTTTC.

A few counts support this clonotype. The CDR3 DNA reads as TGCGCCAGCAGCCCCGGGACAGAAAAACTGTTTTTT. Its translation: CASSPGTEKLFF. The chain couples TRBV5-1 to TRBJ1-4; TRBD1 is a possible D gene (6 bases). The ends were cut back, 4 bases at V and 8 bases at J, with 9 bases in the middle. Germline V gives CDR1 SGHRS, CDR2 YFSETQ. CDR3 length: 12 amino acids.